This T cell receptor (beta chain) is from a study of T cell responses to AZD1222 COVID-19 vaccine. Data came from immunoSEQ multiplex PCR; TCRdb stores just in-frame clones and leaves some out. The data contain about 140,000 clones, around 90% of them singletons. The germline CDR1 and CDR2 sequences are SNHLY and FYNNEI. The CDR3 sequence is 14 residues long. V dropped 6 bases and J dropped 4 bases, with 15 bases sitting between them. Sequences were derived from peripheral blood, sampled 28 days after the second dose of the MenACWY control vaccine. The clonotype originates from an adult who received the MenACWY meningococcal vaccine as a control. This chain uses TRBV2 with TRBJ2-5; tentatively, D is TRBD2 (6 bases). CDR3 DNA sequence: TGTGCCAGCAGGACCGGGACTGTCCGAGAGACCCAGTACTTC. This gives the protein CASRTGTVRETQYF. The full variable domain, rest sourced from reference TRBV2 and TRBJ2-5, is EPEVTQTPSHQVTQMGQEVILRCVPISNHLYFYWYRQILGQKVEFLVSFYNNEISEKSEIFDDQFSVERPDGSNFTLKIRSTKLEDSAMYFCASRTGTVRETQYFGPGTRLLVL.